This T cell receptor (beta chain) was obtained from a study of CD8+ T cells in alopecia areata. The treatment: oral pan-JAK inhibitor, 5-10 mg twice daily. In this sample, this clone turned up a few times. Antigen: not known. RNA extraction was followed by reverse transcription into cDNA, which acted as the sequencing template. Clones were read by immunoSEQ multiplex PCR, and TCRdb kept only the in-frame ones, dropping some. Here the sample spans about 74,000 clones, over 25% being singletons. The study's findings and limits: Among the top 100, expanded CD8+ clones were significantly decreased by tofacitinib, as was scalp clonality.

Germline lookup yields CDR1 SQVTM and CDR2 ANQGSEA. V shed 6 bases and J 7 bases; nucleotides not matched to a gene: 13. The CDR3 spans 16 residues. The sequence derives from a human donor with alopecia areata. The source was CD8+ T cells sorted from blood, collected at week 4, from a patient treated with tofacitinib. The chain is built from TRBV29-1 and TRBJ2-1; 12 bases fit TRBD2. CDR3 in DNA: TGCAGCGTGGGTGGACTAGCGGGAAGGTGGGTGAATGAGCAGTTCTTC. This sequence encodes CSVGGLAGRWVNEQFF.